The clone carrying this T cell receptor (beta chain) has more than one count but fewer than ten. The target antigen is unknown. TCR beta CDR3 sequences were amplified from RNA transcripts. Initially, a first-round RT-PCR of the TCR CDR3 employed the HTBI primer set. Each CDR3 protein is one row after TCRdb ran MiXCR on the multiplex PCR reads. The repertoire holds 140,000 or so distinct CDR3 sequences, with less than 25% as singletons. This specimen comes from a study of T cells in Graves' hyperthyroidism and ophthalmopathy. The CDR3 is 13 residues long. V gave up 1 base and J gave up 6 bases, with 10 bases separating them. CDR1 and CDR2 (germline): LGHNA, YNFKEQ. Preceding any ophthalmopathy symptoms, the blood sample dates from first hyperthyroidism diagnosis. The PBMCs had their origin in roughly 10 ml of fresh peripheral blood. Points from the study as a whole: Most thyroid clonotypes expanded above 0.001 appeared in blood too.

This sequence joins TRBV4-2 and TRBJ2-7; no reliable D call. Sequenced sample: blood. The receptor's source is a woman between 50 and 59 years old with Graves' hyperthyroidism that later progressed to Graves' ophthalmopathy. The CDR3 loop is CASSQVSLGEQYF. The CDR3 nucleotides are TGTGCCAGCAGCCAAGTTAGTCTCGGCGAGCAGTACTTC.